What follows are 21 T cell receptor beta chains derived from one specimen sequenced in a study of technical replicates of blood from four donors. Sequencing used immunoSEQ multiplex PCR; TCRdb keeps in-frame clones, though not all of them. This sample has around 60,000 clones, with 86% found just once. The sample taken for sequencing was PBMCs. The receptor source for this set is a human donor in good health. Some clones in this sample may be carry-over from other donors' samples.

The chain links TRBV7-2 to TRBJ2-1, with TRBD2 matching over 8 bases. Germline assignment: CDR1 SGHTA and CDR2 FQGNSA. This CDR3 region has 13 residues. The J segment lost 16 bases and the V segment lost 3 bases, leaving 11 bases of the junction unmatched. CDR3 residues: CASSLSGKGLGFF. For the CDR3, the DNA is TGTGCCAGCAGCTTGAGTGGGAAGGGACTAGGTTTCTTC.

CDR3 in DNA: TGTGCCAGCAGCCAAGATCTTGGGGGCGCTAATGAAAAACTGTTTTTT. Amino acid sequence: CASSQDLGGANEKLFF. The chain combines TRBV4-2 with TRBJ1-4; D is perhaps TRBD1 (6 bases). The V gene lost 0 bases and the J gene lost 3 bases, with 11 bases spanning the gap. This CDR3 contains 16 residues. CDR1 is LGHNA, CDR2 YNFKEQ, per germline.

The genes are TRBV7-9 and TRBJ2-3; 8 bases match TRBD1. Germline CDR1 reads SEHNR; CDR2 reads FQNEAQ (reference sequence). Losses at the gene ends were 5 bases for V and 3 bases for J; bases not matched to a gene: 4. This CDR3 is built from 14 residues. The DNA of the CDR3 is TGTGCCAGCAGCGCGGACAGGGTGACAGATACGCAGTATTTT. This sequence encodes CASSADRVTDTQYF.

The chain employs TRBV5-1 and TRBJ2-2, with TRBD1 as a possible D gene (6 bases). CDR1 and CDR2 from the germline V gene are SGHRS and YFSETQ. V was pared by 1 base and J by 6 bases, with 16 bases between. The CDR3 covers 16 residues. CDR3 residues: CASSLSRGAVPGELFF. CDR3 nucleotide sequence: TGCGCCAGCAGCTTGAGCAGGGGCGCGGTGCCCGGGGAGCTGTTTTTT.

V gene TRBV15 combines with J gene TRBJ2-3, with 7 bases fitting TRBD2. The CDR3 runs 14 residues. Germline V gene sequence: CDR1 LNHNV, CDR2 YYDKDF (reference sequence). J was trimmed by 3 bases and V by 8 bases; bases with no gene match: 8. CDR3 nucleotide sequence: TGTGCCACCGGTCCGACTAGCTTGACAGATACGCAGTATTTT. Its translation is CATGPTSLTDTQYF.

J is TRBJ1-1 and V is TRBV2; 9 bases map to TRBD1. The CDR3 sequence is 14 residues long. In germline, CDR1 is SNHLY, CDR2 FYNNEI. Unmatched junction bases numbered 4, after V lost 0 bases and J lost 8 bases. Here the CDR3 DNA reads TGTGCCAGCAGTGAAGCGACAGGGGGTATAGAAGCTTTCTTT. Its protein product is CASSEATGGIEAFF.

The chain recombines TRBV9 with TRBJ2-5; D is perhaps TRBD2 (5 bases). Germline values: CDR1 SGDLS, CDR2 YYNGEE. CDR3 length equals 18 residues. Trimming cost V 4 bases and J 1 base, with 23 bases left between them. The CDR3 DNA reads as TGTGCCAGCAGCCCTCGGGCAACTGGGAGACTAACCCAAGAGACCCAGTACTTC. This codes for CASSPRATGRLTQETQYF.

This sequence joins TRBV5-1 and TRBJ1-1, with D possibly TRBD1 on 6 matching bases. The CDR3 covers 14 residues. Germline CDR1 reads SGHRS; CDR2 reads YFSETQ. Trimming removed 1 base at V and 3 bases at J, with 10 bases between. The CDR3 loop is CASSLRGADTEAFF. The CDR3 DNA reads TGCGCCAGCAGCTTGCGGGGGGCTGACACTGAAGCTTTCTTT.

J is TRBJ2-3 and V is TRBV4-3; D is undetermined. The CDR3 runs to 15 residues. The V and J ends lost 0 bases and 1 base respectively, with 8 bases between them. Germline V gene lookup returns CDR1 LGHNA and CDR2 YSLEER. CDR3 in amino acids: CASSQDSQGTDTQYF. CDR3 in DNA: TGCGCCAGCAGCCAAGACTCTCAGGGCACAGATACGCAGTATTTT.

The CDR3 is CASSGGGLAGAGANVLTF. CDR3 DNA: TGTGCCAGCAGTGGTGGGGGACTAGCGGGGGCTGGGGCCAACGTCCTGACTTTC. The V call is TRBV2, the J call TRBJ2-6; 14 nucleotides line up with TRBD2. The CDR3 runs 18 residues. Losses at the gene ends were 4 bases for V and 2 bases for J; bases not matched to a gene: 4. Germline V gives CDR1 SNHLY, CDR2 FYNNEI.

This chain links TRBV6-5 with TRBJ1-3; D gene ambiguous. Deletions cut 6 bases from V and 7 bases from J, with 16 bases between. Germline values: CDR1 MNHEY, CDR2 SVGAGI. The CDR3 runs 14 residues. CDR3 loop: CASSPGRGGNTIYF. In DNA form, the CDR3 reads TGTGCCAGCAGCCCCGGACGAGGCGGGAACACCATATATTTT.

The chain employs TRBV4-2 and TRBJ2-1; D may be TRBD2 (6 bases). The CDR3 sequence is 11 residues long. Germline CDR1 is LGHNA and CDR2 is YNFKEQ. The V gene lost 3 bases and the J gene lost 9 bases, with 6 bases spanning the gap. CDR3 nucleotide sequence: TGTGCCAGCAGCCAGGGGGGTGAGCAGTTCTTC. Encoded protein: CASSQGGEQFF.

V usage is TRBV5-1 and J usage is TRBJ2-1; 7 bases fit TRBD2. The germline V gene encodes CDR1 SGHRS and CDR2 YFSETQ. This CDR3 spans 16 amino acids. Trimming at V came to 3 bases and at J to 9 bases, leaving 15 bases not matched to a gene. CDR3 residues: CASSSSLSGVHPEQFF. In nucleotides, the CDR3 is TGCGCCAGCAGCTCCTCCCTAAGCGGGGTTCATCCTGAGCAGTTCTTC.

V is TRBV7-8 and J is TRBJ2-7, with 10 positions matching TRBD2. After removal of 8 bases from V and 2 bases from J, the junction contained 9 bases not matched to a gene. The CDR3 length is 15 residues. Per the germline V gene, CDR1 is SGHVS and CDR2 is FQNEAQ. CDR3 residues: CASQLAGGPTYEQYF. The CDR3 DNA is TGTGCCAGCCAATTAGCGGGAGGACCAACCTACGAGCAGTACTTC.

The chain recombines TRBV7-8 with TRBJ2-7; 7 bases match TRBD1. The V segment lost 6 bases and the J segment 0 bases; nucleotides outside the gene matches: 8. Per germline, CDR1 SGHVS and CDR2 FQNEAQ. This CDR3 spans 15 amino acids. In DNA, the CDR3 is TGTGCCAGCAGTCAATCCGGGACAGTCTCCTACGAGCAGTACTTC. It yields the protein CASSQSGTVSYEQYF.

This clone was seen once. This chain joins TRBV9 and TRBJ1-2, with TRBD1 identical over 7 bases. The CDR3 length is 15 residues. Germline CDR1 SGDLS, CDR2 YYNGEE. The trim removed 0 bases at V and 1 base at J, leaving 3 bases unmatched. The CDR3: CASSVGDRVNYGYTF. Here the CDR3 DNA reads TGTGCCAGCAGCGTAGGAGACAGGGTTAACTATGGCTACACCTTC.

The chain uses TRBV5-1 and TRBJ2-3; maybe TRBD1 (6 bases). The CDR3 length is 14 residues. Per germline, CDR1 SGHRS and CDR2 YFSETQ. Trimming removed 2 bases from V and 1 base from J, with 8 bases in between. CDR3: CASSLQGGTDTQYF. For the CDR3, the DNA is TGCGCCAGCAGCTTACAGGGAGGCACAGATACGCAGTATTTT. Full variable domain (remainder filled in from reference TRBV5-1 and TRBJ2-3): KAGVTQTPRYLIKTRGQQVTLSCSPISGHRSVSWYQQTPGQGLQFLFEYFSETQRNKGNFPGRFSGRQFSNSRSEMNVSTLELGDSALYLCASSLQGGTDTQYFGPGTRLTVL.

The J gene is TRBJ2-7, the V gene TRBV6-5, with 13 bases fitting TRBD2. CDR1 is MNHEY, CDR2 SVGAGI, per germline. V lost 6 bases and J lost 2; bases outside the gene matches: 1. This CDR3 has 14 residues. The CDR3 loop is CASRGTSGAYEQYF. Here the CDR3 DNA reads TGTGCCAGCAGAGGGACTAGCGGGGCCTACGAGCAGTACTTC.

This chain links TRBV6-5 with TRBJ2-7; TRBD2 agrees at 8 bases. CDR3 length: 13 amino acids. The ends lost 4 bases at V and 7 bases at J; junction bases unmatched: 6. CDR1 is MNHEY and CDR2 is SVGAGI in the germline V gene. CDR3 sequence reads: CASSSSRLAEQYF. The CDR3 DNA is TGTGCCAGCAGTTCCTCTCGACTAGCGGAGCAGTACTTC.

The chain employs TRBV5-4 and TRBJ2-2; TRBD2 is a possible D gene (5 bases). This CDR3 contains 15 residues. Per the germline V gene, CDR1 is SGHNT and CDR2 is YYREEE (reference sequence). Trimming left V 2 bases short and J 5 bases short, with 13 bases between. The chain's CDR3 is CASSFLLDSTGELFF. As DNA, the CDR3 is TGTGCCAGCAGCTTCCTACTAGACTCTACCGGGGAGCTGTTTTTT.

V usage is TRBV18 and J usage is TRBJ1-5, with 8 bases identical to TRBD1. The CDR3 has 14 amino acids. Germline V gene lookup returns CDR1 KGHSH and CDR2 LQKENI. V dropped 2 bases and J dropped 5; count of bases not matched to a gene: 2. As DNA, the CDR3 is TGTGCCAGCTCACCAGGGACAGGCGATCAGCCCCAGCATTTT. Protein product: CASSPGTGDQPQHF.